This TCR beta chain was sequenced for a study of post-analysis software for immune sequencing data. General observations from the study: Included in a set of a few TRBV segments more frequent in patients than controls were TRBV5-6, TRBV5-1 and TRBV20-1.

The library was made from cDNA and included unique molecular identifiers. TCRdb reanalysed the PCR reads using MiXCR and keeps one entry per CDR3 protein. Of hundreds of thousands of distinct CDR3 sequences listed, 59% are singletons. In the case of this clonotype: Antigen specificity is unknown.

Germline-derived CDR1 and CDR2 are SEHNR and FQNEAQ (reference sequence). The CDR3 has 14 amino acids. The germline V and J ends were trimmed by 4 bases and 7 bases, with 16 bases remaining between them. The chain is built from TRBV7-9 and TRBJ1-2, with D unclear. The source material was blood. The TCR was taken from a girl between 2 and 10 years old with multiple sclerosis. The CDR3 reads CASSSHRVVSGYTF. The CDR3 DNA sequence: TGTGCCAGCAGCTCCCATCGGGTCGTCTCTGGCTACACCTTC.